Below, 22 T cell receptor beta chains from the same sample are listed, as sequenced in a study of cytomegalovirus exposure and HLA in healthy donors. Vbeta (60) and Jbeta (13) primers were used in the PCR. Only in-frame clones appear in the TCRdb table, and some are missing; sequencing was by immunoSEQ multiplex PCR. This repertoire includes around 110,000 clones. Sequenced material: PBMCs. The receptors shown here come from a man aged 35 to 55 in good health and CMV-seropositive.

The chain combines TRBV7-2 with TRBJ2-1; 7 bases are a match to TRBD2. Germline lookup yields CDR1 SGHTA and CDR2 FQGNSA. After removal of 2 bases from V and 11 bases from J, the junction contained 3 bases not matched to a gene. This CDR3 spans 12 amino acids. The CDR3 region has the DNA TGTGCCAGCAGCTTATCGGGGACTAAGCAGTTCTTC. This encodes CASSLSGTKQFF.

The CDR3 here is CASRLIPGQVYEQYF. DNA for the CDR3: TGTGCCAGCAGACTAATTCCGGGACAGGTCTACGAGCAGTACTTC. V is TRBV27 and J is TRBJ2-7, with 8 bases matching TRBD1. The germline V gene encodes CDR1 MNHEY and CDR2 SMNVEV (reference sequence). With 6 bases clipped from V and 3 bases from J, the junction kept 10 bases outside the gene matches. The CDR3 contains 15 residues.

The chain links TRBV28 to TRBJ1-5; no definite D call. Trimming shortened V by 1 base and J by 0 bases, and 10 bases separated the two germline ends. Germline CDR1 is MDHEN and CDR2 is SYDVKM. This CDR3 region has 16 residues. CDR3 amino acids: CASSLFPEYSNQPQHF. The CDR3 nucleotides read TGTGCCAGCAGTTTATTCCCAGAATATAGCAATCAGCCCCAGCATTTT.

The chain uses TRBV28 and TRBJ1-4; 9 bases fit TRBD1. The V and J ends lost 8 bases and 1 base, in that order; junction bases with no gene match: 8. The germline gives CDR1 MDHEN, CDR2 SYDVKM. The CDR3 runs to 16 residues. The DNA of the CDR3 is TGTGCCAGCGCATTGGACAGGGGTAAAACTAATGAAAAACTGTTTTTT. Its protein product is CASALDRGKTNEKLFF. Full variable domain (rest looked up from reference TRBV28 and TRBJ1-4): DVKVTQSSRYLVKRTGEKVFLECVQDMDHENMFWYRQDPGLGLRLIYFSYDVKMKEKGDIPEGYSVSREKKERFSLILESASTNQTSMYLCASALDRGKTNEKLFFGSGTQLSVL.

This sequence joins TRBV28 and TRBJ2-7, with TRBD2 matching over 8 bases. The CDR3 length is 15 residues. Germline assignment: CDR1 MDHEN and CDR2 SYDVKM. The trim removed 3 bases at V and 4 bases at J, leaving 8 bases unmatched. CDR3 DNA: TGTGCCAGCAGTTTGGTAAGGACTAGCACTTACGAGCAGTACTTC. As protein: CASSLVRTSTYEQYF.

The chain has TRBV2 and TRBJ1-4, with D hard to call. Germline CDR1 reads SNHLY; CDR2 reads FYNNEI. The V and J ends lost 8 bases and 3 bases respectively, with 10 bases between them. The CDR3 extends over 13 amino acids. In DNA form, the CDR3 reads TGTGCCAGCGGAGGTGAAGCTAATGAAAAACTGTTTTTT. It codes for CASGGEANEKLFF.

The J gene is TRBJ2-3, the V gene TRBV28, with 8 bases that match TRBD2. The CDR3 consists of 14 residues. V trimming: 5 bases; J trimming: 10 bases; junction bases outside the gene matches: 11. The germline V gene has CDR1 MDHEN and CDR2 SYDVKM. The CDR3 bases are TGTGCCAGCAGTCCGGGACTAGGGGTTAGGGCGCAGTATTTT. It yields the protein CASSPGLGVRAQYF.

With regard to this clone: The junction shows a germline mismatch at one end, possibly a read error. The gene calls are TRBV29-1 and TRBJ2-3; 7 bases map to TRBD2. This CDR3 spans 12 amino acids. Germline CDR1 reads SQVTM; CDR2 reads ANQGSEA. CDR3 amino acids: CSVEDHGGKSDF. Here the CDR3 DNA reads TGCAGCGTTGAAGATCACGGGGGGAAGTCAGATTTT.

The rearrangement joins TRBV30 to TRBJ1-5; 10 bases match TRBD1. After removal of 2 bases from V and 4 bases from J, the junction contained 2 bases not matched to a gene. CDR1 GTSNPN and CDR2 SVGIG come from the germline V gene (reference sequence). The length of the CDR3 is 14 residues. For the CDR3, the DNA is TGTGCCTGGAGTCGGGACAGGGGAAATCAGCCCCAGCATTTT. Translation gives CAWSRDRGNQPQHF.

V gene TRBV7-3 combines with J gene TRBJ2-5, with no clear D. V lost 4 bases and J 4 bases, leaving 10 bases between the germline ends. Looked up from germline, CDR1 is SGHTA and CDR2 is FQGTGA. CDR3 size: 13 residues. The CDR3 nucleotides read TGTGCCAGCAGCTCTGACTCCATAGAGACCCAGTACTTC. Translated: CASSSDSIETQYF.

The chain joins TRBV19 to TRBJ2-6, with TRBD1 matching 8 bases. In germline, CDR1 is LNHDA, CDR2 SQIVND (reference sequence). V lost 3 bases and J lost 9; bases outside the gene matches: 4. The CDR3 length is 14 residues. This chain's CDR3 is CASSIQGAGNVLTF. The DNA of the CDR3 is TGTGCCAGTAGTATCCAGGGGGCAGGCAACGTCCTGACTTTC.

The rearrangement uses TRBV18 and TRBJ1-4; D possibly corresponds to TRBD1 (6 bases). Germline V lookup: CDR1 KGHSH, CDR2 LQKENI. The CDR3 runs 15 residues. Trimming left V 5 bases short and J 0 bases short, with 10 bases between. This CDR3 is CASSLKGATNEKLFF. In DNA form, the CDR3 reads TGTGCCAGCTCATTAAAGGGGGCAACTAATGAAAAACTGTTTTTT.

In DNA, the CDR3 is TGTGCCAGCGGGGCTATAGCTACGGCCGGGGAGCTGTTTTTT. Its translation is CASGAIATAGELFF. The chain is built from TRBV6-5 and TRBJ2-2, with a weak D call TRBD1 (5 bases). This CDR3 is built from 14 residues. The V end was cut by 8 bases, the J end by 6 bases, with 16 bases between. Germline values: CDR1 MNHEY, CDR2 SVGAGI.

This sequence joins TRBV18 and TRBJ2-1; maybe TRBD2 (6 bases). Germline lookup yields CDR1 KGHSH and CDR2 LQKENI. This CDR3 region has 15 residues. Between the trimmed V and J ends, which lost 5 bases and 5 bases, there was a span of 16 bases. For the CDR3, the DNA is TGTGCCAGCTCATCCCGGGACTTGCTGCACAATGAGCAGTTCTTC. It specifies CASSSRDLLHNEQFF.

The chain recombines TRBV18 with TRBJ2-1; maybe TRBD1 (6 bases). This CDR3 is built from 17 residues. The V end lost 5 bases, the J end lost 2 bases, and 19 bases lay between the germline ends. Germline V CDR1 and CDR2: KGHSH, LQKENI. The CDR3 loop is CASSSANRVVPYNEQFF. In DNA, the CDR3 is TGTGCCAGCTCATCCGCTAACAGGGTAGTACCCTACAATGAGCAGTTCTTC.

This rearrangement joins TRBV28 to TRBJ1-2; no firm D call. This CDR3 region has 12 residues. The germline CDR1 and CDR2 sequences are MDHEN and SYDVKM. V gave up 4 bases and J gave up 5 bases, with 8 bases separating them. The CDR3 DNA reads as TGTGCCAGCAGTTGGGAGGGTTATGGCTACACCTTC. It specifies CASSWEGYGYTF.

V gene TRBV19 combines with J gene TRBJ2-2, with D maybe TRBD1 (5 bases). Trimming stripped 5 bases from V and 6 bases from J, with 10 bases between. Per the germline V gene, CDR1 is LNHDA and CDR2 is SQIVND (reference sequence). This CDR3 spans 13 amino acids. DNA of the CDR3: TGTGCCAGTAGTTCCAGGGATCCCGGGGAGCTGTTTTTT. It translates to CASSSRDPGELFF.

The V gene is TRBV7-9, the J gene TRBJ1-1; 8 bases agree with TRBD1. The germline CDR1 and CDR2 sequences are SEHNR and FQNEAQ (reference sequence). The CDR3 is 14 residues long. The V gene end was trimmed by 5 bases and the J gene end by 5 bases; junction bases not matched to a gene: 7. The CDR3 DNA reads as TGTGCCAGCAGCGACACAGGGGGATTAACTGAAGCTTTCTTT. Its translation is CASSDTGGLTEAFF.

The gene calls are TRBV6-1 and TRBJ2-6, with a weak D call TRBD1 (5 bases). This CDR3 region has 15 residues. V lost 6 bases and J lost 0, with 9 bases in between. Germline V gene sequence: CDR1 MNHNS, CDR2 SASEGT. CDR3 residues: CASSVTDSGANVLTF. CDR3 sequence (DNA): TGTGCCAGCAGCGTGACAGACTCTGGGGCCAACGTCCTGACTTTC.

This chain joins TRBV11-1 and TRBJ1-4; D possibly corresponds to TRBD1 (6 bases). The V and J ends lost 5 bases and 0 bases respectively, with 10 bases between them. CDR3 length: 15 residues. CDR1 is SGHAT, CDR2 FQDESV, per germline (reference sequence). The CDR3 bases are TGTGCCAGCAGCACCAGGGGCTCAACTAATGAAAAACTGTTTTTT. Translating gives CASSTRGSTNEKLFF.

The gene calls are TRBV19 and TRBJ1-5; 8 positions match TRBD1. Trimming took 5 bases from V and 7 from J; bases not matched to a gene: 10. The CDR3 is 15 residues long. Germline V gene data show CDR1 as LNHDA and CDR2 as SQIVND (reference sequence). This chain's CDR3 is CASSPLRGRGQPQHF. For the CDR3, the DNA is TGTGCCAGTAGTCCACTCAGGGGGCGGGGGCAGCCCCAGCATTTT.

The rearrangement uses TRBV7-2 and TRBJ2-5; D remains ambiguous. This CDR3 region has 13 residues. Germline loops: CDR1 SGHTA, CDR2 FQGNSA. V lost 7 bases and J 0 bases, leaving 9 bases between the germline ends. The CDR3 nucleotides are TGTGCCAGCACATCGAGGTACCAAGAGACCCAGTACTTC. This codes for CASTSRYQETQYF.